The 5 T cell receptor beta chains below were found in one sample sequenced in a study of tumor-infiltrating lymphocytes in oesophageal squamous cell carcinoma. In TCRdb, the reads were re-called with MiXCR into one record per CDR3 protein. The sample yields 12,000 or so distinct CDR3 sequences, 58% seen once. Input material: blood. These receptors originate from a female donor with esophageal squamous cell carcinoma.

The V call is TRBV6-2 or TRBV6-3, the J call TRBJ1-3; D gene unclear. Germline CDR1 reads MNHEY; CDR2 reads SVGEGT. The CDR3 is made up of 13 amino acids. V was cut by 4 bases and J by 0 bases, with 4 bases left in between. CDR3 loop: CASSWTSGNTIYF. CDR3 coding DNA: TGTGCCAGCAGTTGGACCTCTGGAAACACCATATATTTT.

The chain is built from TRBV7-8 and TRBJ2-7; 8 bases align to TRBD1. Germline values: CDR1 SGHVS, CDR2 FQNEAQ. After removal of 10 bases from V and 2 bases from J, the junction contained 10 bases not matched to a gene. The CDR3 is 14 amino acids. The CDR3 sequence: CATTEGQETYEQYF. The CDR3 region has the DNA TGTGCCACCACAGAGGGACAGGAGACCTACGAGCAGTACTTC.

V usage is TRBV5-6 and J usage is TRBJ2-5, with D perhaps matching TRBD1 or TRBD2 (6 bases each). Germline-derived CDR1 and CDR2 are SGHDT and YYEEEE. The CDR3 runs to 14 residues. The V and J ends lost 4 bases and 5 bases respectively, with 15 bases between them. The DNA of the CDR3 is TGTGCCAGCAGCCGTCCGGGGGCAATTGAGACCCAGTACTTC. Amino acid sequence: CASSRPGAIETQYF.

This clonotype qualifies as medium-sized. The chain employs TRBV19 and TRBJ2-6; D is undetermined. The CDR3 contains 16 residues. The V gene's germline CDR1 is LNHDA and CDR2 SQIVND (reference sequence). Trimming took 8 bases from V and 0 from J, leaving 14 bases between them. The CDR3 coding sequence is TGTGCCAGTCAGTCTTTCTCAAGCTCTGGGGCCAACGTCCTGACTTTC. It yields the protein CASQSFSSSGANVLTF.

The chain carries TRBV7-4 and TRBJ1-5, with D possibly being TRBD1 (5 bases). Trimming shortened V by 1 base and J by 1 base, and 11 bases separated the two germline ends. The germline gives CDR1 SGHVT, CDR2 SQSDAQ. This CDR3 has 16 residues. The CDR3 DNA is TGTGCCAGCAGCTTAGGGGGGGGGGGAAGCAATCAGCCCCAGCATTTT. This sequence encodes CASSLGGGGSNQPQHF.